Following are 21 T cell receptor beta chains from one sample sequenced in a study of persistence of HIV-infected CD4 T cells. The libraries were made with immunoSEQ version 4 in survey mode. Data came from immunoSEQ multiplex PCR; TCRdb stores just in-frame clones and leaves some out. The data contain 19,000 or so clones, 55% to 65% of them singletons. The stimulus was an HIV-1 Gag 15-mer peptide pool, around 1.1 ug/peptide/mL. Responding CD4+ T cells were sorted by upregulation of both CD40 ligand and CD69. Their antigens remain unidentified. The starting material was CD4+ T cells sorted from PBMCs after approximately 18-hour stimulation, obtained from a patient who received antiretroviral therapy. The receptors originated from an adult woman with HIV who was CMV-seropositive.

CDR3: CASSSPLYGYTF. The DNA of the CDR3 is TGTGCCAGCAGCTCTCCCCTCTATGGCTACACCTTC. The chain is built from TRBV5-4 and TRBJ1-2, with D hard to call. V was clipped by 3 bases and J by 4 bases, with 7 bases between them. The CDR3 is made up of 12 amino acids. Germline values: CDR1 SGHNT, CDR2 YYREEE (reference sequence).

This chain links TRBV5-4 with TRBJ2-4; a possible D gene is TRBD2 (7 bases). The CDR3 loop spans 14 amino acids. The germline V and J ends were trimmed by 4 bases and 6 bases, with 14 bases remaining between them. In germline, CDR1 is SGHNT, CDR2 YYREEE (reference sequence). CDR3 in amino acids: CASSGGAGVNIQYF. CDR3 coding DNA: TGTGCCAGCAGCGGGGGGGCAGGAGTAAACATTCAGTACTTC.

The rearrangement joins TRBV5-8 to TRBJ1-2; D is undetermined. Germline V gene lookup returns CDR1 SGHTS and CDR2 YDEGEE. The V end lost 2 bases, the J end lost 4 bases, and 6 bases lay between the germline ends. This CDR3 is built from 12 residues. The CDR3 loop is CASSLYAYGYTF. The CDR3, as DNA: TGTGCCAGCAGCTTATACGCCTATGGCTACACCTTC.

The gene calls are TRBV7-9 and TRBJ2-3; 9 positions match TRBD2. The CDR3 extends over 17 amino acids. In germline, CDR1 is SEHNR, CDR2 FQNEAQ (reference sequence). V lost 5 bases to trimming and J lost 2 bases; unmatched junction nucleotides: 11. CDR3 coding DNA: TGTGCCAGCAGCCCCGGTTTTGCGGGACTAGCCACAGATACGCAGTATTTT. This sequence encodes CASSPGFAGLATDTQYF.

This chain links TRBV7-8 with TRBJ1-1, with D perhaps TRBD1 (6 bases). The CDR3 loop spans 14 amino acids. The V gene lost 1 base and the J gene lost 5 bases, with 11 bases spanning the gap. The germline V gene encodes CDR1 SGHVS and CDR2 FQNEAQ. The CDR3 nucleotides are TGTGCCAGCAGCTTAGAGGGGGGCAGGACTGAAGCTTTCTTT. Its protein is CASSLEGGRTEAFF.

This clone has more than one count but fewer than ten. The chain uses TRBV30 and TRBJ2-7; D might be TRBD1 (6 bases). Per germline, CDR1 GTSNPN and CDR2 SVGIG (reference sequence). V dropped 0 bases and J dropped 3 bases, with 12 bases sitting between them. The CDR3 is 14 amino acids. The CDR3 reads CAWSVPGAYYEQYF. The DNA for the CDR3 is TGTGCCTGGAGTGTACCAGGGGCCTACTACGAGCAGTACTTC.

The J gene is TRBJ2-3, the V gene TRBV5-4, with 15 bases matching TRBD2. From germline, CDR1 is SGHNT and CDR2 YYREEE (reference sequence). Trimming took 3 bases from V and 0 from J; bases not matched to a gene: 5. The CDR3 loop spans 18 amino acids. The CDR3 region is CASSSPGLAGGSTDTQYF. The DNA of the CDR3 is TGTGCCAGCAGCTCCCCGGGACTAGCGGGGGGTAGCACAGATACGCAGTATTTT.

The CDR3 here is CASSSDLRELFF. The DNA for the CDR3 is TGTGCCAGCAGCTCAGACCTTAGGGAGCTGTTTTTT. This chain uses TRBV7-6 with TRBJ2-2; no clear D gene. V dropped 4 bases and J dropped 9 bases, with 9 bases sitting between them. This CDR3 region has 12 residues. The germline V gene encodes CDR1 SGHVS and CDR2 FNYEAQ.

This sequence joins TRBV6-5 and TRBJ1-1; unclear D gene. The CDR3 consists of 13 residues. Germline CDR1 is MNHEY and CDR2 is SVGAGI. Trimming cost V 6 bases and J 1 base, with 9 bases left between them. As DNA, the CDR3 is TGTGCCAGCAGAGTGACGGGGAACACTGAAGCTTTCTTT. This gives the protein CASRVTGNTEAFF.

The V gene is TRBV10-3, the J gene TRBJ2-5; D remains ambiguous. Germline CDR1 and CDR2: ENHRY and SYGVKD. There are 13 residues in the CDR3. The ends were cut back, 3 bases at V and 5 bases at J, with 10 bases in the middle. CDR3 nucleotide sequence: TGTGCCATCAGTGACTTCGGGTTTGAGACCCAGTACTTC. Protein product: CAISDFGFETQYF.

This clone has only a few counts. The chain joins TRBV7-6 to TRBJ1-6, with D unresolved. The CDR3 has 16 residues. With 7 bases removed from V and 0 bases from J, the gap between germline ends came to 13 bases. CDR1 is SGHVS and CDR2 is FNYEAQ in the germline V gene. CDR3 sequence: CASTAGLSSYNSPLHF. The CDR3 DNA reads TGTGCCAGCACCGCGGGGTTGAGCTCCTATAATTCACCCCTCCACTTT.

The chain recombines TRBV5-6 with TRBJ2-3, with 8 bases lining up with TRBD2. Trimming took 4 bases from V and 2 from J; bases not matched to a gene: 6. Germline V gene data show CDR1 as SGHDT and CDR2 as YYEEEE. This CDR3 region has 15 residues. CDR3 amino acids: CASSTGLANTDTQYF. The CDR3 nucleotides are TGTGCCAGCAGCACAGGACTAGCAAACACAGATACGCAGTATTTT.

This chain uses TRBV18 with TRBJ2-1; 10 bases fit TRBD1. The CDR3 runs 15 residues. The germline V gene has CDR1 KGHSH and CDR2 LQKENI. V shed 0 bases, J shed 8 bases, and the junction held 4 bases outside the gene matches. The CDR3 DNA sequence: TGTGCCAGCTCACCACCGGAGACAGGGGGCTATGAGCAGTTCTTC. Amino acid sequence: CASSPPETGGYEQFF.

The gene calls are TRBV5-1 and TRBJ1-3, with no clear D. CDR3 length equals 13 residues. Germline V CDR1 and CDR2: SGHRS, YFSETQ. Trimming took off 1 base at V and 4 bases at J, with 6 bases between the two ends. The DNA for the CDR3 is TGCGCCAGCAGCTTGAACGGAGGAAACACCATATATTTT. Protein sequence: CASSLNGGNTIYF.

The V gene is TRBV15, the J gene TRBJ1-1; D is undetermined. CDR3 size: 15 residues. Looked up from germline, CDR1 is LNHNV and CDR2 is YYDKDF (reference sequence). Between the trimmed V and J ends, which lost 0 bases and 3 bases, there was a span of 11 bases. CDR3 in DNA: TGTGCCACCAGCAGAGATTCGATGGTTGACACTGAAGCTTTCTTT. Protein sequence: CATSRDSMVDTEAFF.

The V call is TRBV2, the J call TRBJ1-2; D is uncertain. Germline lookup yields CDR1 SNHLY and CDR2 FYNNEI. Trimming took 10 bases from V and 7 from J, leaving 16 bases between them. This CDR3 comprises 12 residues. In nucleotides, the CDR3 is TGTGCCACCTACACGGCCTGGAGTGGCTACACCTTC. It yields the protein CATYTAWSGYTF.

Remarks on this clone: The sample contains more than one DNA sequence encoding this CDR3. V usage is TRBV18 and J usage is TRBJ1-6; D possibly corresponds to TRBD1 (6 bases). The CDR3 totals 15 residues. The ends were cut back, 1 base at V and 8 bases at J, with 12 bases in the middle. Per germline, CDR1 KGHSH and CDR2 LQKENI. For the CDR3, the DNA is TGTGCCAGCTCACCACTACGGACAGAGGATTCACCCCTCCACTTT. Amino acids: CASSPLRTEDSPLHF.

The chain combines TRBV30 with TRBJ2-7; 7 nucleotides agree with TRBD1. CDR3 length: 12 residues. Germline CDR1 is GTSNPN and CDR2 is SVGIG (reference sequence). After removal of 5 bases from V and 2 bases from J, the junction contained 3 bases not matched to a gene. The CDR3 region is CAWGGQAYEQYF. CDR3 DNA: TGTGCCTGGGGCGGACAGGCCTACGAGCAGTACTTC.

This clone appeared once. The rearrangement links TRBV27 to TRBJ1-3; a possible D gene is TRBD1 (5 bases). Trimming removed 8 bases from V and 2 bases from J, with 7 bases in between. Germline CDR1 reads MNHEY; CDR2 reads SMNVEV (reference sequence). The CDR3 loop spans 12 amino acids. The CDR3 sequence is CASQGPGNTIYF. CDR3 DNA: TGTGCCAGCCAGGGTCCTGGAAACACCATATATTTT.

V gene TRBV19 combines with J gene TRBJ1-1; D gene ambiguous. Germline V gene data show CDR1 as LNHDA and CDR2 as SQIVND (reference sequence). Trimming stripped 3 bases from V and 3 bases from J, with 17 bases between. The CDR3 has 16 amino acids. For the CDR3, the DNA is TGTGCCAGTAGTATCGCCGGCATGGGATCCTACACTGAAGCTTTCTTT. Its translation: CASSIAGMGSYTEAFF.

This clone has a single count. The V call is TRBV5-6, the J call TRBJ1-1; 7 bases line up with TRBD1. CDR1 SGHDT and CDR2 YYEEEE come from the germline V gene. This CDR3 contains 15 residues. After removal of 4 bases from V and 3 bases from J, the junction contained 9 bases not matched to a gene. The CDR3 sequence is CASSQTGFGYTEAFF. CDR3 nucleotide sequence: TGTGCCAGCAGCCAGACAGGGTTCGGATACACTGAAGCTTTCTTT.